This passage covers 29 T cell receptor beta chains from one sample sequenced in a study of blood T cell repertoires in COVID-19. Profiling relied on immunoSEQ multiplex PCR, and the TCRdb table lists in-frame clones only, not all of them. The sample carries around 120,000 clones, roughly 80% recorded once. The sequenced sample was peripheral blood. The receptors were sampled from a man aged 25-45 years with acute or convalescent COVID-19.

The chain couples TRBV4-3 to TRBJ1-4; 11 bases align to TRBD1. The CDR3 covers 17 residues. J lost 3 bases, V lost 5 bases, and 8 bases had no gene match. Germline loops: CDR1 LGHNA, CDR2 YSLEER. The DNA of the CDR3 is TGCGCCAGCAGCGACGTCGGACAGGGGGCGTCTAATGAAAAACTGTTTTTT. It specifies CASSDVGQGASNEKLFF.

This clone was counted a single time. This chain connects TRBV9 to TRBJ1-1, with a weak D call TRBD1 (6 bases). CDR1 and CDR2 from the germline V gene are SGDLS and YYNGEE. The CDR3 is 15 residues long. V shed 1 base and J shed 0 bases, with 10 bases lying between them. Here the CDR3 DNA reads TGTGCCAGCAGCGTAATACAGGGTGTGAACACTGAAGCTTTCTTT. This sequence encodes CASSVIQGVNTEAFF.

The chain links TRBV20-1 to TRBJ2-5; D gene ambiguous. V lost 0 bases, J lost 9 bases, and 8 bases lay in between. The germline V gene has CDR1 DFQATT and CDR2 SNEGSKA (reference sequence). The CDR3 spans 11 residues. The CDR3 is CSARDRRAQYF. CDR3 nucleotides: TGCAGTGCTAGAGACCGGAGAGCCCAGTACTTC.

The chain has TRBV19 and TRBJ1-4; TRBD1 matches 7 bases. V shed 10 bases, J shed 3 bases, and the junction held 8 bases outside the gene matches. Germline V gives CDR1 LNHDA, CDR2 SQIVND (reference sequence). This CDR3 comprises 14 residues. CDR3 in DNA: TGTGCCACCAAGGCGGGACAGTCTAATGAAAAACTGTTTTTT. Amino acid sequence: CATKAGQSNEKLFF. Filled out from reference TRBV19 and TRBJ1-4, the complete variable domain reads DGGITQSPKYLFRKEGQNVTLSCEQNLNHDAMYWYRQDPGQGLRLIYYSQIVNDFQKGDIAEGYSVSREKKESFPLTVTSAQKNPTAFYLCATKAGQSNEKLFFGSGTQLSVL.

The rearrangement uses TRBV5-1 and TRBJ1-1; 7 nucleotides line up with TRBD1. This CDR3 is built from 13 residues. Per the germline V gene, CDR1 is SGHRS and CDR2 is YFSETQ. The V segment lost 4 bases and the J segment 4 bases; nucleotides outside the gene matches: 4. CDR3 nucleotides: TGCGCCAGCAGCCCCTGGACAGGCACTGAAGCTTTCTTT. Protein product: CASSPWTGTEAFF.

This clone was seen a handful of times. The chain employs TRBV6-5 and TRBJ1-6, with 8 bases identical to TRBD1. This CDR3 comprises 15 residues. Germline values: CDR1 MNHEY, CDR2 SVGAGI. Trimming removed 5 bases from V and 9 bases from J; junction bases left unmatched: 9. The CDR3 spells CASSPGQGSFSPLHF. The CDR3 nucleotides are TGTGCCAGCAGTCCCGGACAGGGTTCGTTTTCACCCCTCCACTTT.

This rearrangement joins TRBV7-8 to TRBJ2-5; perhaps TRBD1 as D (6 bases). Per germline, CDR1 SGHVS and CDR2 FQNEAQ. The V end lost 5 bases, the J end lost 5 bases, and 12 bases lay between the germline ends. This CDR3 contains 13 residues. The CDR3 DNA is TGTGCCAGCAGCCCCCGTAGGGGGGAGACCCAGTACTTC. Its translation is CASSPRRGETQYF.

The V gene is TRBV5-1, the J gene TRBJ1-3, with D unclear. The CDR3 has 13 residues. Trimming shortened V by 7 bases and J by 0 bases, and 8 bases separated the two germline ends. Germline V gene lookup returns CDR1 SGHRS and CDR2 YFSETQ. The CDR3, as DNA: TGCGCCAGCTCACCGGGCTCTGGAAACACCATATATTTT. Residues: CASSPGSGNTIYF.

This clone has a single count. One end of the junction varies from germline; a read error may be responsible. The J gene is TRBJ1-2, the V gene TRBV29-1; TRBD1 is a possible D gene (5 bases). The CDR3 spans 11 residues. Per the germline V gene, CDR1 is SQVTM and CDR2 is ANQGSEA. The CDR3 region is CSVEGEGVVNF. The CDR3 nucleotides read TGCAGCGTTGAAGGGGAAGGGGTCGTGAACTTC.

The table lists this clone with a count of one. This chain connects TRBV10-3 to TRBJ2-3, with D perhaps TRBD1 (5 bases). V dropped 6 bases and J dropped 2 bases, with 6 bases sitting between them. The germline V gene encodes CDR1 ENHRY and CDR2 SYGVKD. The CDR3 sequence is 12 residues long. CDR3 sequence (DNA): TGTGCCATCAGGGGGCTCACAGATACGCAGTATTTT. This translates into CAIRGLTDTQYF.

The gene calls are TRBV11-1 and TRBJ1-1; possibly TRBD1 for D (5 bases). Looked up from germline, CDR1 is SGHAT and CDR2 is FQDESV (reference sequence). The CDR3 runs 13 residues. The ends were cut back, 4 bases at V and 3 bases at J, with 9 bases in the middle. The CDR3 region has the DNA TGTGCCAGCAGCTCTGGACACTACACTGAAGCTTTCTTT. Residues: CASSSGHYTEAFF.

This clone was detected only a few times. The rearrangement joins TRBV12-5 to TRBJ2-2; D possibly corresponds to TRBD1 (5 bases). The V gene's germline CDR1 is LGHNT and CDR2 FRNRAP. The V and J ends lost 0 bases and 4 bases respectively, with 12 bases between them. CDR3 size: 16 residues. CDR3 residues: CASGLVLNQGTGELFF. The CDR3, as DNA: TGTGCTAGTGGTTTGGTACTAAATCAGGGCACCGGGGAGCTGTTTTTT.

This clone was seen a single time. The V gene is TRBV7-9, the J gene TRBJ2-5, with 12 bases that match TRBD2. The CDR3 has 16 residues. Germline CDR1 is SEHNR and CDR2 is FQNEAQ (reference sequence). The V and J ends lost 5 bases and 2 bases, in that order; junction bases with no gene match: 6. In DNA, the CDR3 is TGTGCCAGCAGCCCGGGACTAGCGGGCTCACAAGAGACCCAGTACTTC. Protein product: CASSPGLAGSQETQYF.

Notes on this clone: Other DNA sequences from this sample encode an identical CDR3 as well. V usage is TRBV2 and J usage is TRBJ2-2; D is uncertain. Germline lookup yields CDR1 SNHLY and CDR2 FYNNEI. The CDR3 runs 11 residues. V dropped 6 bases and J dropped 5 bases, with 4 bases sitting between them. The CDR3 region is CASSRTGELFF. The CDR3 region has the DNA TGTGCCAGCAGCCGGACCGGGGAGCTGTTTTTT.

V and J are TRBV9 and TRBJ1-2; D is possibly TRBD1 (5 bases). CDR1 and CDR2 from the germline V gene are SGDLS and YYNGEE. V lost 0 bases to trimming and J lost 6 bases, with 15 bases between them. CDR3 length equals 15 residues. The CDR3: CASSVDPETVNGYTF. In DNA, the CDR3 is TGTGCCAGCAGCGTAGATCCGGAGACAGTTAATGGCTACACCTTC. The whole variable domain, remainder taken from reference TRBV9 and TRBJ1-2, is DSGVTQTPKHLITATGQRVTLRCSPRSGDLSVYWYQQSLDQGLQFLIQYYNGEERAKGNILERFSAQQFPDLHSELNLSSLELGDSALYFCASSVDPETVNGYTFGSGTRLTVV.

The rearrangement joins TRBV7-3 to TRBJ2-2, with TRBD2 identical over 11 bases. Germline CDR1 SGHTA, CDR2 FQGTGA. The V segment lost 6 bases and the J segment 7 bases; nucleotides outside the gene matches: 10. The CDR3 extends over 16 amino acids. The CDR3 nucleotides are TGTGCCAGCAGTTACTTAGCGGGAGGGCCAGGCGGGGAGCTGTTTTTT. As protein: CASSYLAGGPGGELFF. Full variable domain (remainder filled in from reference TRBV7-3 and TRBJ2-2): GAGVSQTPSNKVTEKGKYVELRCDPISGHTALYWYRQSLGQGPEFLIYFQGTGAADDSGLPNDRFFAVRPEGSVSTLKIQRTERGDSAVYLCASSYLAGGPGGELFFGEGSRLTVL.

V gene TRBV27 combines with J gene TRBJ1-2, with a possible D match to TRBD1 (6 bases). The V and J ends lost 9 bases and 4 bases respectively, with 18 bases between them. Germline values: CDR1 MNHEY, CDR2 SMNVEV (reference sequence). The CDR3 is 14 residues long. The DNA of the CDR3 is TGTGCCAGTCGGGGGCTGGGAGGGGGCTATGGCTACACCTTC. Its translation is CASRGLGGGYGYTF.

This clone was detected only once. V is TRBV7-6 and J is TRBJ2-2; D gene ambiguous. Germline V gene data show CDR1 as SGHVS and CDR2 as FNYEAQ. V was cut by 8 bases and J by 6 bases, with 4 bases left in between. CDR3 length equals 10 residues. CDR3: CASSSGELFF. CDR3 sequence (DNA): TGTGCCAGCTCCTCCGGGGAGCTGTTTTTT.

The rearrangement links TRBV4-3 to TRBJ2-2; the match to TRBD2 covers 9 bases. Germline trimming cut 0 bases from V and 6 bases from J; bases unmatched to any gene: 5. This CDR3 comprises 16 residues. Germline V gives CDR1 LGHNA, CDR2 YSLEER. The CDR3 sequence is CASSQDRAGGPGELFF. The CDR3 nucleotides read TGCGCCAGCAGCCAAGATCGGGCGGGGGGGCCCGGGGAGCTGTTTTTT.

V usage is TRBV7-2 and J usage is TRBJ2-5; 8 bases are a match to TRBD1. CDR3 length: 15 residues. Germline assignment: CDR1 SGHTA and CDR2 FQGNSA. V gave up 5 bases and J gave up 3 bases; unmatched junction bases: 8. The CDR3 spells CASSPRGTGKETQYF. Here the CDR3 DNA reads TGTGCCAGCAGCCCCAGGGGGACAGGAAAAGAGACCCAGTACTTC.

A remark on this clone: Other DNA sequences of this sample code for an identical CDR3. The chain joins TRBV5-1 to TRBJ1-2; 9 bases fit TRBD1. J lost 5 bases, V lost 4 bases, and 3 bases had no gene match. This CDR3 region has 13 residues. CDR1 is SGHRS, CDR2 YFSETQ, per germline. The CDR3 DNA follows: TGCGCCAGCAGCCCCGGACAGGGGTATGGCTACACCTTC. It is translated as CASSPGQGYGYTF.

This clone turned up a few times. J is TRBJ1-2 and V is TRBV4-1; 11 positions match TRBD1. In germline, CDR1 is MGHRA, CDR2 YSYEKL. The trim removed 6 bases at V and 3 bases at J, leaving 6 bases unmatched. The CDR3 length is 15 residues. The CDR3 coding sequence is TGCGCCAGCAGAAAACCGGGACAGGGGGACTATGGCTACACCTTC. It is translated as CASRKPGQGDYGYTF.

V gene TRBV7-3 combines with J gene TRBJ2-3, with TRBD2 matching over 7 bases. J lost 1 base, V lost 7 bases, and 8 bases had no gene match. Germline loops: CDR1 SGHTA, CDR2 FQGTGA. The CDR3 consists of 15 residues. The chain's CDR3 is CASTKSGTGTDTQYF. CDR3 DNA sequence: TGTGCCAGCACCAAAAGCGGGACCGGCACAGATACGCAGTATTTT.

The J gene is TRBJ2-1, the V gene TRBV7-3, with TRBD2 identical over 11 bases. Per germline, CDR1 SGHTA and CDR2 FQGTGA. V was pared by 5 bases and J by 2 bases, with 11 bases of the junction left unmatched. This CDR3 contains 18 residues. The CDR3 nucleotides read TGTGCCAGCAGCCCTTATTCCGGGACTAGCGGTACCTACAATGAGCAGTTCTTC. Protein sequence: CASSPYSGTSGTYNEQFF. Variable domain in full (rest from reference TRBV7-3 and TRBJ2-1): GAGVSQTPSNKVTEKGKYVELRCDPISGHTALYWYRQSLGQGPEFLIYFQGTGAADDSGLPNDRFFAVRPEGSVSTLKIQRTERGDSAVYLCASSPYSGTSGTYNEQFFGPGTRLTVL.

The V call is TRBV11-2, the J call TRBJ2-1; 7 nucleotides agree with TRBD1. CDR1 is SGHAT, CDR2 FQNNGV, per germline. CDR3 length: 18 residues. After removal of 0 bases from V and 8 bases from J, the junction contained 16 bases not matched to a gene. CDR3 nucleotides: TGTGCCAGCAGCTTAGATGCCCTGATTTGGACAGGAGAGGATGAGCAGTTCTTC. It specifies CASSLDALIWTGEDEQFF.

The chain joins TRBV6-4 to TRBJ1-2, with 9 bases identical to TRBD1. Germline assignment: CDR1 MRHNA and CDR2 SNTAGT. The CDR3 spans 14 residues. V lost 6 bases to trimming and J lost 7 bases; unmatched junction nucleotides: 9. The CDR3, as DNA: TGTGCCAGCAGCCGGGAGGGACAGGGACTTGGCTACACCTTC. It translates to CASSREGQGLGYTF.

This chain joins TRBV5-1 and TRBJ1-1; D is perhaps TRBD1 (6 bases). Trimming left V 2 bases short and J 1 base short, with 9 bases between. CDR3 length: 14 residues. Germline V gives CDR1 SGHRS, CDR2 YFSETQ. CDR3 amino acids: CASSFTGPNTEAFF. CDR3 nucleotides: TGCGCCAGCAGCTTTACAGGGCCGAACACTGAAGCTTTCTTT.

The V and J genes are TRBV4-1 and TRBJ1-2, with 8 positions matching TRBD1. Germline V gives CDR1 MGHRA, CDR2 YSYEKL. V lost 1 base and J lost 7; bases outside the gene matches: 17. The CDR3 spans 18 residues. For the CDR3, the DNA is TGCGCCAGCAGCCAAGTACAATACTCTCTGGGGACAGGTTCTGGCTACACCTTC. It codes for CASSQVQYSLGTGSGYTF.

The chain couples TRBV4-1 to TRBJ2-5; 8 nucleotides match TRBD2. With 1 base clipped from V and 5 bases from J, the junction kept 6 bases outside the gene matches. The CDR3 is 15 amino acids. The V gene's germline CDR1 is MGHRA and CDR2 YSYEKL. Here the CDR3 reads CASSQARGGWETQYF. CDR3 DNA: TGCGCCAGCAGCCAAGCCCGGGGGGGCTGGGAGACCCAGTACTTC.